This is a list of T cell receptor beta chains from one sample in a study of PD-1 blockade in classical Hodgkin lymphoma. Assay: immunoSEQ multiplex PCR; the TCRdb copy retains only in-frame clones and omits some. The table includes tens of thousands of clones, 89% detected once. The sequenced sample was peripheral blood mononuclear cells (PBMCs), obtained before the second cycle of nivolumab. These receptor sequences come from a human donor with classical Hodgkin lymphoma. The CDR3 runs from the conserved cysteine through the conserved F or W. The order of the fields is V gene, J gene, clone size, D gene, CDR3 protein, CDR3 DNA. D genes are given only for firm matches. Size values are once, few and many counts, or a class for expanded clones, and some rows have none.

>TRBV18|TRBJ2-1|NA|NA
CASSPTRNEQFF
TGTGCCAGCTCCCCGACTCGTAATGAGCAGTTCTTC
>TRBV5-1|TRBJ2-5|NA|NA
CASSLVGSQETQYF
TGCGCCAGCAGCTTGGTCGGCAGTCAAGAGACCCAGTACTTC
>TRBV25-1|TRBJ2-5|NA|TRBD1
CASSELFRDRGHETQYF
TGTGCCAGCAGTGAATTATTCCGGGACAGGGGGCATGAGACCCAGTACTTC
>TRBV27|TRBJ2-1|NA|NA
CASSLRDGWDEQFF
TGTGCCAGCAGTCTGCGGGACGGGTGGGATGAGCAGTTCTTC
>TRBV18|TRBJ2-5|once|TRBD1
CASSTGGNPQETQYF
TGTGCCAGCTCAACAGGGGGCAACCCTCAAGAGACCCAGTACTTC
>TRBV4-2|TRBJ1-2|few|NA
CASSQATPNYGYTF
TGTGCCAGCAGCCAAGCGACACCTAACTATGGCTACACCTTC
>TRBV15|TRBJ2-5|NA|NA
CATEDSIQETQYF
TGTGCCACAGAAGATAGCATCCAAGAGACCCAGTACTTC
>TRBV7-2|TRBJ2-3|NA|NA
CASSLQGLNTDTQYF
TGTGCCAGCAGCCTACAGGGATTAAACACAGATACGCAGTATTTT
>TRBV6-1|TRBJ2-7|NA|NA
CASSEGSAIEQYF
TGTGCCAGCAGTGAGGGGAGTGCGATCGAGCAGTACTTC
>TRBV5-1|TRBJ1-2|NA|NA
CASSNGGLERGYTF
TGCGCCAGCAGCAACGGGGGGCTCGAGAGGGGCTACACCTTC
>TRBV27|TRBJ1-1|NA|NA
CASSLRSGATEAFF
TGTGCCAGCAGTTTAAGGTCAGGGGCCACTGAAGCTTTCTTT
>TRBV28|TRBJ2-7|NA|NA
CASSLELSYEQYF
TGTGCCAGCAGTTTAGAGCTGTCCTACGAGCAGTACTTC
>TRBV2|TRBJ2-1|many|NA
CASSPLNEQFF
TGTGCCAGCAGTCCATTGAATGAGCAGTTCTTC
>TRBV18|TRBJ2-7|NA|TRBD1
CASSPGQEVAYEQYF
TGTGCCAGCTCACCCGGACAGGAAGTGGCCTACGAGCAGTACTTC
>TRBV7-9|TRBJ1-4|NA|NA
CASSSDYEKLFF
TGTGCCAGCAGCTCAGACTATGAAAAACTGTTTTTT
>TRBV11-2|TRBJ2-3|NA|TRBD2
CASSPRILGGGITDTQYF
TGTGCCAGCAGCCCTCGTATCCTTGGGGGAGGGATCACAGATACGCAGTATTTT
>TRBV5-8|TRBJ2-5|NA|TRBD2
CASKPRASGSTETQYF
TGTGCCAGCAAACCCCGGGCCAGCGGGAGTACAGAGACCCAGTACTTC
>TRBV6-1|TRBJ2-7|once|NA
CASTPASSYEQYF
TGTGCCAGCACTCCAGCCTCCTCCTACGAGCAGTACTTC
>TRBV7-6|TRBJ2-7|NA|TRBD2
CASSAGTSFNYEQYF
TGTGCCAGCAGCGCCGGGACTAGCTTCAACTACGAGCAGTACTTC
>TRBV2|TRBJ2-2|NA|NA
CASSEATAATGELFF
TGTGCCAGCAGTGAAGCTACAGCCGCCACCGGGGAGCTGTTTTTT
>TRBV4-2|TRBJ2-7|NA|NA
CASSQPGEDFRRGQYF
TGTGCCAGCAGCCAACCCGGGGAAGACTTTCGTCGGGGGCAGTACTTC
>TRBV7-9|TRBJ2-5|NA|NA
CASSHRGLLAPQETQYF
TGTGCCAGCAGCCACCGCGGGCTACTAGCACCCCAAGAGACCCAGTACTTC
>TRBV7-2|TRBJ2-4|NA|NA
CASSLGLGLRAKNIQYF
TGTGCCAGCAGCTTAGGACTGGGACTGAGAGCCAAAAACATTCAGTACTTC
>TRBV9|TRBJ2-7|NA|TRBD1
CASSVTGEFNEQYF
TGTGCCAGCAGCGTAACAGGGGAATTCAACGAGCAGTACTTC
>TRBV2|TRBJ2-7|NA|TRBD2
CASSVGTNTYEQYF
TGTGCCAGCAGTGTTGGGACTAACACCTACGAGCAGTACTTC
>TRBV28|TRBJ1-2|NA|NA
CASRVPGPQGGGYTF
TGTGCCAGCAGAGTTCCGGGCCCCCAAGGGGGGGGCTACACCTTC
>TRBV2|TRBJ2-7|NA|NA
CASSESSGGTAYEQYF
TGTGCCAGCAGTGAGTCTTCCGGCGGGACAGCCTACGAGCAGTACTTC
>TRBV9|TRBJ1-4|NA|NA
CASSVGTANEKLFF
TGTGCCAGCAGCGTAGGGACAGCTAATGAAAAACTGTTTTTT
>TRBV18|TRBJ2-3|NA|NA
CASSQHGDTQYF
TGTGCCAGCTCGCAACACGGAGATACGCAGTATTTT
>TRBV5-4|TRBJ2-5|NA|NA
CASSSGLWETQYF
TGTGCCAGCAGCTCAGGACTATGGGAGACCCAGTACTTC
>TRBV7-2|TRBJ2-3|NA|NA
CASSFSDTQYF
TGTGCCAGCAGCTTTAGCGATACGCAGTATTTT
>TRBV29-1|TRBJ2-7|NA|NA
CSVDTRSGTAKYEQYF
TGCAGCGTTGATACGCGTAGTGGGACCGCGAAGTACGAGCAGTACTTC
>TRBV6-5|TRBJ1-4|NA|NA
CASSLRLREKLFF
TGTGCCAGCAGCCTACGGTTAAGAGAAAAACTGTTTTTT
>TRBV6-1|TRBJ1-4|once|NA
CASSLGVATNEKLFF
TGTGCCAGCAGTTTGGGGGTTGCAACTAATGAAAAACTGTTTTTT
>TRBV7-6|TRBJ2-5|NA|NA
CASSLLETQYF
TGTGCCAGCAGCTTGCTAGAGACCCAGTACTTC
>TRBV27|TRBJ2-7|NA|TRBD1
CASSFMTGVYEQYF
TGTGCCAGCAGTTTCATGACAGGGGTCTACGAGCAGTACTTC
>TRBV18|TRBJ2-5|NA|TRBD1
CASSPQTGGETQYF
TGTGCCAGCTCACCTCAGACAGGGGGAGAGACCCAGTACTTC
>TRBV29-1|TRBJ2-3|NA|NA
CSVEGANTDTQYF
TGCAGCGTAGAAGGTGCCAACACAGATACGCAGTATTTT
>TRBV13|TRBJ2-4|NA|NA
CASSTRTGGWRAKNIQYF
TGTGCCAGCAGCACTCGAACGGGGGGCTGGAGGGCCAAAAACATTCAGTACTTC
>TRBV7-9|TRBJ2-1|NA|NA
CASSVTSPYNEQFF
TGTGCCAGCAGTGTGACGAGTCCATACAATGAGCAGTTCTTC
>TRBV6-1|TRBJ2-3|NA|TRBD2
CASRELAGGRPDTQYF
TGTGCCAGCAGAGAACTAGCGGGGGGGAGGCCAGATACGCAGTATTTT
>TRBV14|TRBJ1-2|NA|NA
CASSQAEGQRGYGYTF
TGTGCCAGCAGCCAAGCTGAGGGACAACGAGGATATGGCTACACCTTC
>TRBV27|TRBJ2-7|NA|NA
CASRGGVYEQYF
TGTGCCAGCAGAGGAGGGGTCTACGAGCAGTACTTC
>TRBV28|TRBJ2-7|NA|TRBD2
CASSPGTSGRVAYEQYF
TGTGCCAGCAGTCCTGGGACTAGCGGGAGGGTTGCCTACGAGCAGTACTTC
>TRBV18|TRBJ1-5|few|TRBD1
CASSSIQGSNQPQHF
TGTGCCAGCTCGTCAATACAGGGGAGCAATCAGCCCCAGCATTTT
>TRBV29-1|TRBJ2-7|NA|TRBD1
CSVVGTASYEQYF
TGCAGCGTTGTAGGGACAGCGAGTTACGAGCAGTACTTC
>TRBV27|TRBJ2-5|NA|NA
CASSSLAPGGETQYF
TGTGCCAGCAGTTCATTAGCCCCAGGTGGGGAGACCCAGTACTTC
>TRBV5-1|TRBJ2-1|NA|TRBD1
CASSLFGDRGTFYNEQFF
TGCGCCAGCAGCTTGTTTGGTGACAGGGGAACATTCTACAATGAGCAGTTCTTC
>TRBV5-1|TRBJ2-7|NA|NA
CASSLLGQDSYEQYF
TGCGCCAGCAGCTTGCTAGGCCAGGACTCCTACGAGCAGTACTTC
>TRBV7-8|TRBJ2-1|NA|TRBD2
CASGPAGGHEQFF
TGTGCCAGCGGGCCAGCGGGGGGGCATGAGCAGTTCTTC
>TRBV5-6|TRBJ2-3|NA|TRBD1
CASRAQGAPDTQYF
TGTGCCAGCAGAGCTCAGGGGGCACCAGATACGCAGTATTTT
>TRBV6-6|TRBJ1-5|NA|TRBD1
CASSSRQGRVNQPQHF
TGTGCCAGCAGTTCTCGACAGGGACGGGTAAATCAGCCCCAGCATTTT
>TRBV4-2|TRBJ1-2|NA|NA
CASSQGQGYGYTF
TGTGCCAGCAGCCAAGGGCAGGGGTATGGCTACACCTTC
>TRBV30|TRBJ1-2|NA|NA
CAWSVRASSGYTF
TGTGCCTGGAGTGTCCGGGCCTCAAGTGGCTACACCTTC
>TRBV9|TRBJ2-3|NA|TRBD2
CASSVAPPAGGPDTQYF
TGTGCCAGCAGCGTCGCCCCGCCAGCGGGGGGGCCAGATACGCAGTATTTT
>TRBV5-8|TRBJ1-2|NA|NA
CATPPSGRSDYGYTF
TGTGCCACCCCACCCTCGGGACGGTCGGACTATGGCTACACCTTC
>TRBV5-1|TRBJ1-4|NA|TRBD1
CASSLGDREREKLFF
TGCGCCAGCAGCTTGGGGGACAGGGAGCGCGAAAAACTGTTTTTT
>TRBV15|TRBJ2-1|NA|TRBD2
CATSGSGRAKNEQFF
TGTGCCACCAGCGGTAGCGGGAGGGCCAAGAATGAGCAGTTCTTC
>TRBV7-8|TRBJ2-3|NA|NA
CASSNTDTQYF
TGTGCCAGCAGCAATACAGATACGCAGTATTTT